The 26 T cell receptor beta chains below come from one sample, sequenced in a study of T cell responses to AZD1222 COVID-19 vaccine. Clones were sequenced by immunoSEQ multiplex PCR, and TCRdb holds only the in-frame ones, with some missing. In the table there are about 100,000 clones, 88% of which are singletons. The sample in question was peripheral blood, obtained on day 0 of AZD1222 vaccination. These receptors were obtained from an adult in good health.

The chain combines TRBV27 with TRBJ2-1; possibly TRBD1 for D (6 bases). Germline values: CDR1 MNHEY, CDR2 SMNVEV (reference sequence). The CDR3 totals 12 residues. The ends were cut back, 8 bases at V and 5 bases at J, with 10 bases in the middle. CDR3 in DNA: TGTGCCAGCGGATGGGACAACAATGAGCAGTTCTTC. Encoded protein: CASGWDNNEQFF.

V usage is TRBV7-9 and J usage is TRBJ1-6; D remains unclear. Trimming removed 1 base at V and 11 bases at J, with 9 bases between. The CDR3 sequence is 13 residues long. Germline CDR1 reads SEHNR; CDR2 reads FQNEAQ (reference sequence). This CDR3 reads CASSLEDLTPLHF. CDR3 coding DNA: TGTGCCAGCAGCTTAGAGGACCTAACACCCCTCCACTTT.

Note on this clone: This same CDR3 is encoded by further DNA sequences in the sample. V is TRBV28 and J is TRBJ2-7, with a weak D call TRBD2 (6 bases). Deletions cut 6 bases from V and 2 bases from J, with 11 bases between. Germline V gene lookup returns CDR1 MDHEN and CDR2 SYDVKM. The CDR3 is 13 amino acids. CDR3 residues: CASSLGGPYEQYF. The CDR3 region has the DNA TGTGCCAGCAGCCTGGGGGGACCCTACGAGCAGTACTTC. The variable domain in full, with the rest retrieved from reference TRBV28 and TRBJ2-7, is DVKVTQSSRYLVKRTGEKVFLECVQDMDHENMFWYRQDPGLGLRLIYFSYDVKMKEKGDIPEGYSVSREKKERFSLILESASTNQTSMYLCASSLGGPYEQYFGPGTRLTVT.

The CDR3 protein is CSGRGANPITEAFF. In DNA, the CDR3 is TGCAGCGGCCGGGGGGCCAACCCGATCACTGAAGCTTTCTTT. The V gene is TRBV29-1, the J gene TRBJ1-1; D is possibly TRBD1 (6 bases). The V and J ends lost 7 bases and 4 bases respectively, with 19 bases between them. CDR1 and CDR2 from the germline V gene are SQVTM and ANQGSEA. CDR3 length: 14 amino acids.

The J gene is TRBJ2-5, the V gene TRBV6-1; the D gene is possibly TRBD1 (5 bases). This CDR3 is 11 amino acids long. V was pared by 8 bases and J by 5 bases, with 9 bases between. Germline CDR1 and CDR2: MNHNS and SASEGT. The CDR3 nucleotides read TGTGCCAGCGCAGCAGGGGAGACCCAGTACTTC. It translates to CASAAGETQYF.

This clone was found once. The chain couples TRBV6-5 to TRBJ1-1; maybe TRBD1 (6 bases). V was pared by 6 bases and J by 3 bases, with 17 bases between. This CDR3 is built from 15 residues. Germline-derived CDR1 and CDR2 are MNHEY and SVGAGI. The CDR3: CASRRGATVYTEAFF. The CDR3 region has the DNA TGTGCCAGCAGGCGGGGGGCGACAGTCTACACTGAAGCTTTCTTT.

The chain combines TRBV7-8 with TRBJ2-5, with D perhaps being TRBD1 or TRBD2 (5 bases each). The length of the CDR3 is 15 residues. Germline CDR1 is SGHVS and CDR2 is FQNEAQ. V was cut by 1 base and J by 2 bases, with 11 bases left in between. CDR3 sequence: CASSLVWGLQETQYF. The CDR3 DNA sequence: TGTGCCAGCAGCTTAGTTTGGGGGTTACAAGAGACCCAGTACTTC.

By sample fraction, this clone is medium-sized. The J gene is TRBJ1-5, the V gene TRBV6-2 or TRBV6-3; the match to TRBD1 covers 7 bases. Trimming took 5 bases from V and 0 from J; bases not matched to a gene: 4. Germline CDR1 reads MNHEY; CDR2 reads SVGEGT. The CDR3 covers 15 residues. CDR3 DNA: TGTGCCAGCAGTGGACAGGTTGATAGCAATCAGCCCCAGCATTTT. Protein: CASSGQVDSNQPQHF.

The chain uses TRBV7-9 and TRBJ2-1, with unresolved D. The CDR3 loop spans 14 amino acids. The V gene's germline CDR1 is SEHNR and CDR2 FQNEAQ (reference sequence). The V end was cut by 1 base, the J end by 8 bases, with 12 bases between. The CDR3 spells CASSLGLSIDEQFF. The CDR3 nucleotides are TGTGCCAGCAGCTTAGGACTGTCCATTGATGAGCAGTTCTTC.

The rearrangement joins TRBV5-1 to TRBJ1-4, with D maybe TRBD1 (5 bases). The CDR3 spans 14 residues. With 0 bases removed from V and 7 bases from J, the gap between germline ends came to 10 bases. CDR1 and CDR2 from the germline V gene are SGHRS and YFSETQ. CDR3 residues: CASSLVGEVEKLFF. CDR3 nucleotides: TGCGCCAGCAGCTTGGTAGGGGAGGTTGAAAAACTGTTTTTT. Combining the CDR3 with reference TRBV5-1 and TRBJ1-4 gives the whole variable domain KAGVTQTPRYLIKTRGQQVTLSCSPISGHRSVSWYQQTPGQGLQFLFEYFSETQRNKGNFPGRFSGRQFSNSRSEMNVSTLELGDSALYLCASSLVGEVEKLFFGSGTQLSVL.

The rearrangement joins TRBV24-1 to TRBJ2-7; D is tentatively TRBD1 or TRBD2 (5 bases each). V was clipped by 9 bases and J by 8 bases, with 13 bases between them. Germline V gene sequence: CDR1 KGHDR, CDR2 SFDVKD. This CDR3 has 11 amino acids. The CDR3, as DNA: TGTGCCACCGCGGATGGGACCCAGCAGTACTTC. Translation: CATADGTQQYF.

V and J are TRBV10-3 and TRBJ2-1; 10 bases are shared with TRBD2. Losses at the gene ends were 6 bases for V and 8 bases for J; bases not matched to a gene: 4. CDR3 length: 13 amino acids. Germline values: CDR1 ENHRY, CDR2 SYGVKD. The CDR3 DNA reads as TGTGCCATCAGACTAGCGGGGTTCGATGAGCAGTTCTTC. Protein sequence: CAIRLAGFDEQFF.

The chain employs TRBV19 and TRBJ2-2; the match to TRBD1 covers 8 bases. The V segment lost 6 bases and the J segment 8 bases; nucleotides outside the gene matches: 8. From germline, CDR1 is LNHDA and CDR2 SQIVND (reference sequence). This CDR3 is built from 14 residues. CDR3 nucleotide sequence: TGTGCCAGTAGAGCAGGGGGCTTAGTGGGGGAGCTGTTTTTT. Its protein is CASRAGGLVGELFF.

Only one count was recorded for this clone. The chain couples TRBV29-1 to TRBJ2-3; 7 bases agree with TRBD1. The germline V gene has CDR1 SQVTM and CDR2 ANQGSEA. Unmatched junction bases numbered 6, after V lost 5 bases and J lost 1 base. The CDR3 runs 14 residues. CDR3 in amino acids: CSVTDRVGTDTQYF. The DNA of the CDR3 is TGCAGCGTTACCGACAGGGTCGGCACAGATACGCAGTATTTT.

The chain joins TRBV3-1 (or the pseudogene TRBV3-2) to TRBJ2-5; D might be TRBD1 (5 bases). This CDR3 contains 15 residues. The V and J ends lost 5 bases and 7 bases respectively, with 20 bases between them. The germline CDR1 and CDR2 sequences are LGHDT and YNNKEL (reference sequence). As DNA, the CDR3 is TGTGCCAGCAGCGCCGTACCCAGGGCTCGCGTGACCCAGTACTTC. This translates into CASSAVPRARVTQYF.

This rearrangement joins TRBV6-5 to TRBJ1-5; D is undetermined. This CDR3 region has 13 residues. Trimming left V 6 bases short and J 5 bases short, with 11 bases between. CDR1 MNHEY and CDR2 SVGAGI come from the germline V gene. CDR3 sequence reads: CASSLGPYQPQHF. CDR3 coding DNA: TGTGCCAGCAGCCTCGGGCCTTATCAGCCCCAGCATTTT.

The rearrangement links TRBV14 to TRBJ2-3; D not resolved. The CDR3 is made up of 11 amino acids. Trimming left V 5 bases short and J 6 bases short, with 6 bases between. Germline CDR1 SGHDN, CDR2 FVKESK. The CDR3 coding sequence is TGTGCCAGCAGCTACTCCGATACGCAGTATTTT. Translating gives CASSYSDTQYF. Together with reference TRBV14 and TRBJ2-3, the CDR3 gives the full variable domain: EAGVTQFPSHSVIEKGQTVTLRCDPISGHDNLYWYRRVMGKEIKFLLHFVKESKQDESGMPNNRFLAERTGGTYSTLKVQPAELEDSGVYFCASSYSDTQYFGPGTRLTVL.

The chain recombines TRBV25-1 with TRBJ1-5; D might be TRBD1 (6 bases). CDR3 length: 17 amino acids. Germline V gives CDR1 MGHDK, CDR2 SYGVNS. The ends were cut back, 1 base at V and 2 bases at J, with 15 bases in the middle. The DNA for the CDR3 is TGTGCCAGCAGTGAATCCAGGGGACGAGGCGGCAATCAGCCCCAGCATTTT. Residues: CASSESRGRGGNQPQHF.

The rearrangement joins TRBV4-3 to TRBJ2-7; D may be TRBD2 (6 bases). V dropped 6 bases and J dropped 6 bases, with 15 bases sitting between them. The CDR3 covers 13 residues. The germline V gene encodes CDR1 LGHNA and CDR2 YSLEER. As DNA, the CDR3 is TGCGCCAGCAGTTACGGGGGAGGACGCGAGCAGTACTTC. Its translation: CASSYGGGREQYF.

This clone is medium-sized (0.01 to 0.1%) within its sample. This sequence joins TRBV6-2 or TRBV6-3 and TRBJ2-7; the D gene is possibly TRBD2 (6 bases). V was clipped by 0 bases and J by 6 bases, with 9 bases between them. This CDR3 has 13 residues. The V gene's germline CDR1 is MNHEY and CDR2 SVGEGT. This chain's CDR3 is CASSYSGGVEQYF. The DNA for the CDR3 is TGTGCCAGCAGTTACTCCGGCGGGGTCGAGCAGTACTTC.

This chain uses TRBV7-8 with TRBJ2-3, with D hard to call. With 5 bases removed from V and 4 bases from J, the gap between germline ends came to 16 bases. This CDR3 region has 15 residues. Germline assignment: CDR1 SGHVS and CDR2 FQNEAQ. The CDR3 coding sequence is TGTGCCAGCAGCCCCCGGCGGCCGCGCCCAGATACGCAGTATTTT. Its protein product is CASSPRRPRPDTQYF.

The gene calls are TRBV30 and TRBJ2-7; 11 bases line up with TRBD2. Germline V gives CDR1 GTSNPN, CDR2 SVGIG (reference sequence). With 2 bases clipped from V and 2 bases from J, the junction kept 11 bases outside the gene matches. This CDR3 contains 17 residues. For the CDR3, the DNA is TGTGCCTGGAGTATGACTAGCGGGACGTACACACCCTACGAGCAGTACTTC. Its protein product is CAWSMTSGTYTPYEQYF.

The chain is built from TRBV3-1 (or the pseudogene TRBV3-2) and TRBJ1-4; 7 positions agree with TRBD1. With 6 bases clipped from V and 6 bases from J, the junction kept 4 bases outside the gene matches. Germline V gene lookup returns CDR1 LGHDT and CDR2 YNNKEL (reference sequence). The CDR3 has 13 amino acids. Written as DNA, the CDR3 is TGTGCCAGCAGAGGCAGGGGGGATGAAAAACTGTTTTTT. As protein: CASRGRGDEKLFF.

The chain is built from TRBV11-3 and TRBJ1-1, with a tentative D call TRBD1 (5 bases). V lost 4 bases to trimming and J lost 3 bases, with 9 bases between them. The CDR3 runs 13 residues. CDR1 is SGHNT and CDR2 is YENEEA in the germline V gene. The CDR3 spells CASSSREDTEAFF. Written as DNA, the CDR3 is TGTGCCAGCAGCTCCAGGGAGGACACTGAAGCTTTCTTT.

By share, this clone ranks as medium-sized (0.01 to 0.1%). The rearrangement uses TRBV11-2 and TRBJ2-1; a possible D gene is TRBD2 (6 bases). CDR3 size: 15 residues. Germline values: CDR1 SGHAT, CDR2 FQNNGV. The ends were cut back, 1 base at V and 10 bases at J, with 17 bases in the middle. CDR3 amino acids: CASSLVGGSPIEQFF. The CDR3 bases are TGTGCCAGCAGCTTAGTTGGAGGGTCCCCAATAGAGCAGTTCTTC.

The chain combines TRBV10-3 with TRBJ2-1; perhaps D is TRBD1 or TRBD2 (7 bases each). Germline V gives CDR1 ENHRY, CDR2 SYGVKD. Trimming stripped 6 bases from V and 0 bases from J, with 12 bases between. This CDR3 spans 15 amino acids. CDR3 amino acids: CAISQGGGSYNEQFF. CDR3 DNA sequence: TGTGCCATCAGCCAGGGGGGGGGCTCCTACAATGAGCAGTTCTTC.